What follows is one TCR beta chain and its context. The antigen is not known. Germline CDR1 is MNHNS and CDR2 is SASEGT. There are 14 residues in the CDR3. With 0 bases removed from V and 4 bases from J, the gap between germline ends came to 10 bases. This entry belongs to a study of Ad26.COV2.S vaccination and SARS-CoV-2 variants. Overall study results and limits: Whether participants received vaccine or placebo, their non-spike TCR breadth was similar. Quantification of TCR breadth and depth may have yielded underestimates of total T cell responses. Recipients given vaccine exceeded placebo recipients in spike-specific TCR breadth.

Treatment of the sample: roughly 20 received Ad26.COV2.S at low or high dose, single or two shots; about 5 received placebo; per-sample allocation not given. All samples were drawn on day 63, counting from the first vaccine or placebo injection. Vaccination employed an Ad26 vector expressing the Wuhan-strain SARS-CoV-2 spike. Repertoires were generated with immunoSEQ multiplex PCR, while TCRdb's copy carries only in-frame clones and drops some. There are approximately 360,000 clones in the sample; 83% occur only once, and around 7% lies in the top ten. The receptor was derived from a person aged 18-60 years who received the Ad26.COV2.S COVID-19 vaccine or a placebo. The starting material was peripheral blood, obtained in a trial of Ad26.COV2.S vaccine versus placebo. This rearrangement joins TRBV6-1 to TRBJ2-7, with unresolved D. The CDR3 DNA is TGTGCCAGCAGTGAAGCAGGTTCCGGTTACGAGCAGTACTTC. Translating gives CASSEAGSGYEQYF.